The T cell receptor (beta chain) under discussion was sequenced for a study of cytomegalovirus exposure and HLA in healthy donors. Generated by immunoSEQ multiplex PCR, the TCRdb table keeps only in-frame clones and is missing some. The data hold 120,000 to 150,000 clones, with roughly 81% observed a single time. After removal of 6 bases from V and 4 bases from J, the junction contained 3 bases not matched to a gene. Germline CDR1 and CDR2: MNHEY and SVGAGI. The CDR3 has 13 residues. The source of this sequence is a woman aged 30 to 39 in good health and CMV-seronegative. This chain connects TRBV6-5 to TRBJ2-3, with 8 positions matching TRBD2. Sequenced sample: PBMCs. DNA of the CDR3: TGTGCCAGCAGGACTAGCGAAGCAGATACGCAGTATTTT. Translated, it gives CASRTSEADTQYF.